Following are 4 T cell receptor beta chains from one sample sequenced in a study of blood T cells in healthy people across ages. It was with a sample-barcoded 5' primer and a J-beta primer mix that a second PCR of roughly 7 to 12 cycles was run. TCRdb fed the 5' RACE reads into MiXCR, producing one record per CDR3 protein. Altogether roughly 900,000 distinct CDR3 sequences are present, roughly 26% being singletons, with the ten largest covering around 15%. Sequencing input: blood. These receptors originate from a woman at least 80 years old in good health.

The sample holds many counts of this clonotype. In DNA, the CDR3 is TGTGCCAGCAGTTCAGGGCAGTCCTATGGCTACACCTTC. Its translation: CASSSGQSYGYTF. V gene TRBV27 combines with J gene TRBJ1-2; tentatively, D is TRBD1 (5 bases). The ends were cut back, 4 bases at V and 4 bases at J, with 10 bases in the middle. Germline V gives CDR1 MNHEY, CDR2 SMNVEV (reference sequence). The CDR3 has 13 amino acids.

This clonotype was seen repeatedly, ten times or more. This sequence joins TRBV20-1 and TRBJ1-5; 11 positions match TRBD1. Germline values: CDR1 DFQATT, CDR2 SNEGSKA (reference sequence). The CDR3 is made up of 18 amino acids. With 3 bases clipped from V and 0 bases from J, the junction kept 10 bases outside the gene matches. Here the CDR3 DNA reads TGCAGTGCTAGGGGGGACAGGGGGTCTCAAAATAGCAATCAGCCCCAGCATTTT. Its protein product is CSARGDRGSQNSNQPQHF.

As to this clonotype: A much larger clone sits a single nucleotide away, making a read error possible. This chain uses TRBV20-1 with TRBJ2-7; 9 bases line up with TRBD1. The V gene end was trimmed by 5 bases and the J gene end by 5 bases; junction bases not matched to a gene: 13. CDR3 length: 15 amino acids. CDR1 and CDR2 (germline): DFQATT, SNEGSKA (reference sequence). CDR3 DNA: TGCAGTGCTGGAGGGACAGGGCTGGTTCGGAACGAGCAGTACTTC. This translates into CSAGGTGLVRNEQYF.

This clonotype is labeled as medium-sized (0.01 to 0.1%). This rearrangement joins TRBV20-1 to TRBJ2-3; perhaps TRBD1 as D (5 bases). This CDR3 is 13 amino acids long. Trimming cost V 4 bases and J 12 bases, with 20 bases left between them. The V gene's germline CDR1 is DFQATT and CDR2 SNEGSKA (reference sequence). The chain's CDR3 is CSAKKGKGPLQYF. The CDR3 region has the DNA TGCAGTGCTAAAAAGGGGAAAGGGCCCCTCCAGTATTTT.